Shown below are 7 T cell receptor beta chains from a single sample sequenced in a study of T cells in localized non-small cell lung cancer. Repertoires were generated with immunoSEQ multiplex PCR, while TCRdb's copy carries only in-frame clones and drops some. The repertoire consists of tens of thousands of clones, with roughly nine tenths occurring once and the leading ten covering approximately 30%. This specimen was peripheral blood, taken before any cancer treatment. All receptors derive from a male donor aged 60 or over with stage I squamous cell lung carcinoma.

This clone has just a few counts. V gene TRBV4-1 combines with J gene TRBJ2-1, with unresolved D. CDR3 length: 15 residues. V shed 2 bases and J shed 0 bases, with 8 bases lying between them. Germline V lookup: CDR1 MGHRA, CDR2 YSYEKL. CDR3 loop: CASSQPLGSYNEQFF. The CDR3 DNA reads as TGCGCCAGCAGCCAACCCCTAGGCTCCTACAATGAGCAGTTCTTC.

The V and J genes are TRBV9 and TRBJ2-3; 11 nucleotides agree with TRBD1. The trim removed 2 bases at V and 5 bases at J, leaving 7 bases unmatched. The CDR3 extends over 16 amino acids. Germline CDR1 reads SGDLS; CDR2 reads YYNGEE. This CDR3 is CASSVSGTGGIDTQYF. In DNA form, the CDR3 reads TGTGCCAGCAGCGTCTCCGGGACAGGGGGTATAGATACGCAGTATTTT.

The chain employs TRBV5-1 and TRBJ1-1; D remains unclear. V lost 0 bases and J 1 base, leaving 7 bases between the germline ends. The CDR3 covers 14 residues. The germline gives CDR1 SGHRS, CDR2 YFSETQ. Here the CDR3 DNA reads TGCGCCAGCAGCTTGGGTCCTACGAACACTGAAGCTTTCTTT. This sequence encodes CASSLGPTNTEAFF. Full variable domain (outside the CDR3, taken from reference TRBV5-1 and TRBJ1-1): KAGVTQTPRYLIKTRGQQVTLSCSPISGHRSVSWYQQTPGQGLQFLFEYFSETQRNKGNFPGRFSGRQFSNSRSEMNVSTLELGDSALYLCASSLGPTNTEAFFGQGTRLTVV.

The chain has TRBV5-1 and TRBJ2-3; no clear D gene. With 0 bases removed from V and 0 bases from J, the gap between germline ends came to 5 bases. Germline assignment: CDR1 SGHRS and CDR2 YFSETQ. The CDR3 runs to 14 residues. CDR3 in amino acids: CASSLVSSTDTQYF. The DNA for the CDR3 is TGCGCCAGCAGCTTGGTATCCAGCACAGATACGCAGTATTTT.

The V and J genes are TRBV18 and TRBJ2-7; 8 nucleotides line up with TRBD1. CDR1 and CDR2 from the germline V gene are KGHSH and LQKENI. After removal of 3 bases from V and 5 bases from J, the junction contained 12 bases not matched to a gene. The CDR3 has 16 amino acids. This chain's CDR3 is CASSPDREWAPDEQYF. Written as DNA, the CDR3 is TGTGCCAGCTCACCGGACAGGGAATGGGCGCCGGACGAGCAGTACTTC.

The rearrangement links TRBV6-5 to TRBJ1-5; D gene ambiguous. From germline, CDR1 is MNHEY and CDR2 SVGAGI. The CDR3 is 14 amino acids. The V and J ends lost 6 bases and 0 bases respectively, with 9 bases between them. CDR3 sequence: CASRSVNSNQPQHF. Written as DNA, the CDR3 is TGTGCCAGCAGGTCAGTCAATAGCAATCAGCCCCAGCATTTT.

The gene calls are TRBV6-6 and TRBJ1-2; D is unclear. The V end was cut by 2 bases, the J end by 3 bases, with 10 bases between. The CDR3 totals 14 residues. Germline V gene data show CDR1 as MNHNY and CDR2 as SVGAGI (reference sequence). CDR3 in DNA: TGTGCCAGCAGTTACACGGTGAACGACTATGGCTACACCTTC. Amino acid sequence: CASSYTVNDYGYTF.